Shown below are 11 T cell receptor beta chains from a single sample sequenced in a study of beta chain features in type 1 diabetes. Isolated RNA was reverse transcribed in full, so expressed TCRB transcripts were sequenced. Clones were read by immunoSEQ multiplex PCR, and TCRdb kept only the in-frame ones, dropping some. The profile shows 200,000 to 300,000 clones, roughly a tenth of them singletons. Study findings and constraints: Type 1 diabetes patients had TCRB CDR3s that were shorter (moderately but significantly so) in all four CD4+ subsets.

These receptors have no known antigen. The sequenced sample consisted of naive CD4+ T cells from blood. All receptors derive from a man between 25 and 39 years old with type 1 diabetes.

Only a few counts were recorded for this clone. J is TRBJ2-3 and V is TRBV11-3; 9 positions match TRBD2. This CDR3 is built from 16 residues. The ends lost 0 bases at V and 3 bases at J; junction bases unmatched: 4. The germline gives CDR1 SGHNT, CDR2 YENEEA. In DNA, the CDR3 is TGTGCCAGCAGCTTAGATGGAGCGGGGGGTACAGATACGCAGTATTTT. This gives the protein CASSLDGAGGTDTQYF.

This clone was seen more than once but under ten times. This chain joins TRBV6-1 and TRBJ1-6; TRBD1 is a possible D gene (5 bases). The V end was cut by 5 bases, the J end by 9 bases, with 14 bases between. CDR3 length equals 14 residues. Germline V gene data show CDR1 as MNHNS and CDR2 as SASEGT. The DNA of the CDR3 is TGTGCCAGCAGTACCAGGGCCTGGGGTTCACCCCTCCACTTT. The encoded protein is CASSTRAWGSPLHF.

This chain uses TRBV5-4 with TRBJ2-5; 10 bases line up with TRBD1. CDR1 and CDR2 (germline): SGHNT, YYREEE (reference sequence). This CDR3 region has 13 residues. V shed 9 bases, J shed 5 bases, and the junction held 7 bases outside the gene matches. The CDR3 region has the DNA TGTGCCACGAGACAGGGGGCGTCGGAGACCCAGTACTTC. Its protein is CATRQGASETQYF.

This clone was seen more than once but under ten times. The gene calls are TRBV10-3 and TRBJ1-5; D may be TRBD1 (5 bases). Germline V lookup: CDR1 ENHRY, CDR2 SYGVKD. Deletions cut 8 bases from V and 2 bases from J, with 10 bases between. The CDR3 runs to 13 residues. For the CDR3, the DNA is TGTGCCATCGCGGGGGATCGCAATCAGCCCCAGCATTTT. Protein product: CAIAGDRNQPQHF.

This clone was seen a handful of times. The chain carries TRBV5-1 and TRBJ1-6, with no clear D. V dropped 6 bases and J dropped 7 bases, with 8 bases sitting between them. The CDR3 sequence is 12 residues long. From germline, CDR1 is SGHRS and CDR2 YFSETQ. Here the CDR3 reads CASNTGNSPLHF. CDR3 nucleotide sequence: TGCGCCAGCAATACGGGGAATTCACCCCTCCACTTT.

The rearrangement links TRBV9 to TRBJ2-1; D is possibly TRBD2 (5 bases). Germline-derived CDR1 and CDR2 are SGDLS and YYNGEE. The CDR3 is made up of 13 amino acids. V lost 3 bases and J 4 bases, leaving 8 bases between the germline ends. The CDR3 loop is CASSARAYNEQFF. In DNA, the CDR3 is TGTGCCAGCAGCGCGCGGGCTTACAATGAGCAGTTCTTC.

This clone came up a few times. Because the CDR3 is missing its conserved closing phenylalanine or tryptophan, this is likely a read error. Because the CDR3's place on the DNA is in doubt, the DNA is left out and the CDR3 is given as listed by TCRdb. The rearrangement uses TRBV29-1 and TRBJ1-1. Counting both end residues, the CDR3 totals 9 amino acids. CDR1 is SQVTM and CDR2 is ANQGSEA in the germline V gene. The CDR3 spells CSPAAGWGE.

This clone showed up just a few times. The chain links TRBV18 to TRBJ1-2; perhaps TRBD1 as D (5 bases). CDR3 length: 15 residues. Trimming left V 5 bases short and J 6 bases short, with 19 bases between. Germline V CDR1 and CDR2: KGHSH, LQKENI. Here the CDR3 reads CASSSWTEGGDGYTF. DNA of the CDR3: TGTGCCAGCTCATCCTGGACGGAGGGAGGGGATGGCTACACCTTC.

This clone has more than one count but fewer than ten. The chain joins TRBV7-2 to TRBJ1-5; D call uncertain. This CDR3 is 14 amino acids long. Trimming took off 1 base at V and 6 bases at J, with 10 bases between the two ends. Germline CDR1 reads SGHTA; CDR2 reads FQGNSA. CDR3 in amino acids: CASSLGASSQPQHF. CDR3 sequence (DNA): TGTGCCAGCAGCTTAGGGGCCAGTTCTCAGCCCCAGCATTTT.

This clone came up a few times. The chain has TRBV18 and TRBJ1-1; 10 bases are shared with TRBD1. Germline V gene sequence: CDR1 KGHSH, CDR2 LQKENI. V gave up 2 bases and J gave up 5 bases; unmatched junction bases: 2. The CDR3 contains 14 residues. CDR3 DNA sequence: TGTGCCAGCTCACCAGGGACAGGGGTTACTGAAGCTTTCTTT. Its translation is CASSPGTGVTEAFF.

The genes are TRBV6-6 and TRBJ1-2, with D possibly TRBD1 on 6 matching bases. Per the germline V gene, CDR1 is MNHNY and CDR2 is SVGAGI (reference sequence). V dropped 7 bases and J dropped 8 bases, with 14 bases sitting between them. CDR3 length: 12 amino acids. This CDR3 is CASINTGNGYTF. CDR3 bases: TGTGCCAGCATCAATACAGGGAACGGCTACACCTTC.